This T cell receptor beta chain was captured in a study of metastatic and nonmetastatic thyroid tumors. Overall study context: Comparative analysis of repertoires was undertaken across blood and tumor or nodule tissue obtained from malignant and benign thyroid patients. Study conclusions and caveats: Versus benign nodules, malignant thyroid tumors reportedly had significantly higher TCR beta diversity, in blood and tumor.

How the authors handled the data: The study took CDR3 differences across clinicopathological groups and made a distant-metastasis classifier for papillary thyroid cancer from them. TCRdb re-processed the PCR reads through MiXCR. The V and J calls come from TCRdb's annotation, not from the publication. The sample shows 8,500 to 10,000 clones, roughly 30% of them seen only once. This clone was counted between two and nine times. The target antigen is unknown. A read error may account for a junction end that differs from germline. The CDR3 runs 16 residues. Until they underwent thyroid surgery, no patient had received any treatment.

This rearrangement joins TRBV12-3 or TRBV12-4 to TRBJ1-2, with TRBD1 matching over 8 bases. This receptor was taken from a female donor with papillary thyroid cancer or a benign thyroid nodule (not recorded which). Some clones in this sample may be carry-over from other donors' samples. The sequencing input was tumor tissue. CDR3 sequence: CASSFVSRTGNYVYTF. In DNA form, the CDR3 reads TGTGCCAGCAGTTTCGTTTCCCGGACAGGGAACTATGTCTACACCTTC.